This T cell receptor beta chain was captured in a study of blood T cell repertoires in COVID-19. Study background: The study drew acute and convalescent COVID-19 samples from the United States, Italy and Spain. Sources were T cells, B-cell-depleted T cells, or PBMCs; the material itself was cDNA or gDNA.

The table came from immunoSEQ multiplex PCR; TCRdb's copy has only in-frame clones and leaves some out. The sample comprises over 200,000 clones, 88% of which are singletons, and approximately 1.5% rests with the top ten. The germline gives CDR1 LNHDA, CDR2 SQIVND (reference sequence). Trimming took 2 bases from V and 4 from J; bases not matched to a gene: 11. The CDR3 runs to 17 residues. Material for sequencing was peripheral blood. The source is a man younger than 35 with active or convalescent COVID-19. This rearrangement joins TRBV19 to TRBJ2-1; 7 nucleotides line up with TRBD2. DNA for the CDR3: TGTGCCAGTAGTATATTTCGGCAGCGGGACCTATACAATGAGCAGTTCTTC. Its protein product is CASSIFRQRDLYNEQFF.